This TCR beta chain was captured by sequencing in a study of molecular identifiers for immune sequencing clone quantification. Worth noting for this clonotype: This may be a read error: a much more frequent sequence differs by one nucleotide.

The CD8+CD4-CCR7+CD45RA+ phenotype defined the sorted naive CD8 T cells. This CDR3 has 15 amino acids. Germline V gene data show CDR1 as SGHVS and CDR2 as FNYEAQ. Each CDR3 protein gets one entry after TCRdb re-called the PCR reads with MiXCR. The sample contains a few hundred thousand distinct CDR3 sequences, 20% to 25% of which appear only once. This clonotype was obtained from a human donor in good health. Some libraries in this study had Jurkat cell RNA spiked in. V usage is TRBV7-6 and J usage is TRBJ1-5; D not resolved. What was sequenced was naive CD8+ T cells from blood, with Jurkat cell RNA spiked in. Described subset: FACS-sorted CD8+CD4-CCR7+CD45RA+ naive T cells. The CDR3 DNA reads TGTGTCAGCAGCTTAGCGCCTGATGGCAATCAGCCCCAGCATTTT. This encodes CVSSLAPDGNQPQHF.